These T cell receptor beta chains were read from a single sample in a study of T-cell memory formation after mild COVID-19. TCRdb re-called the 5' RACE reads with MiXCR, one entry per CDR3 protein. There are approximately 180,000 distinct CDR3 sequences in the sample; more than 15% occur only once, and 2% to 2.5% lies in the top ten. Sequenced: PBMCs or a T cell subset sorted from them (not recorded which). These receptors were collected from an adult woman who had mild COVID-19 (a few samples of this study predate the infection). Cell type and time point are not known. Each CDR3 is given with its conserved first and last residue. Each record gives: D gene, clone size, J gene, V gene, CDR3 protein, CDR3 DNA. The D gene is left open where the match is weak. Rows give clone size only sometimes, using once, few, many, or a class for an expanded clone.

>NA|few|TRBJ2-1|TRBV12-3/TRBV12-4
CASSLLEGRNEQFF
TGTGCCAGCAGTTTACTGGAGGGCCGGAATGAGCAGTTCTTC
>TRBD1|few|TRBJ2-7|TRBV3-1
CASRRTGDRLSYEQYF
TGTGCCAGCAGGCGGACCGGGGACAGACTCTCCTACGAGCAGTACTTC
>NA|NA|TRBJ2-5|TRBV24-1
CATSDPRGRQETQYF
TGTGCCACCAGTGACCCACGGGGGCGCCAAGAGACCCAGTACTTC
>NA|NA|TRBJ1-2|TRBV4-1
CASSQESGGYTF
TGCGCCAGCAGCCAAGAAAGTGGCGGCTACACCTTC
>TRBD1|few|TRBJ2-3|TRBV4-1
CASSLDRDRASSTDTQYF
TGCGCCAGCAGCCTTGACCGGGACAGGGCATCTAGCACAGATACGCAGTATTTT
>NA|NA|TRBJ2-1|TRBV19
CASGHGSPGNEQFF
TGTGCCAGTGGTCACGGCTCCCCGGGCAATGAGCAGTTCTTC
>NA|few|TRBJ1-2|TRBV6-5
CASTMSRFNGYTF
TGTGCCAGCACCATGAGTAGGTTCAATGGCTACACCTTC
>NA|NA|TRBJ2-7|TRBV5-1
CASSLARGAYEQYF
TGCGCCAGCAGCTTGGCCAGAGGAGCATACGAGCAGTACTTC
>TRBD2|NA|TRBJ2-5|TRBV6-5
CASSYELAGGETQYF
TGTGCCAGCAGTTACGAACTAGCGGGAGGAGAGACCCAGTACTTC
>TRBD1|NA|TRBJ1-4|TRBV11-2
CASSLGRGREKLFF
TGTGCCAGCAGCTTGGGCAGGGGGCGCGAAAAACTGTTTTTT
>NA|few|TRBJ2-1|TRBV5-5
CASSSAGAGYNEQFF
TGTGCCAGCAGCAGCGCAGGGGCCGGGTACAATGAGCAGTTCTTC
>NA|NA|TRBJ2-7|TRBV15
CATSRRQSSYEQYF
TGTGCCACCAGCAGGAGACAGAGCTCCTACGAGCAGTACTTC
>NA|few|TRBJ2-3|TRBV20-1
CSAQRATDTQYF
TGCAGTGCACAGAGGGCCACAGATACGCAGTATTTT
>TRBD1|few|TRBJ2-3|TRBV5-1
CASSDGQGTDTQYF
TGCGCCAGCAGCGATGGACAGGGCACAGATACGCAGTATTTT